What follows are 7 T cell receptor beta chains derived from one specimen sequenced in a study of T cell responses to AZD1222 COVID-19 vaccine. Measured with immunoSEQ multiplex PCR; TCRdb has only the in-frame clones, and not every one. The sample holds 95,000 to 150,000 clones, 85% to 90% seen once. The starting material was peripheral blood, obtained on day 0 of AZD1222 vaccination. These receptors were taken from an adult in good health.

Details on this clone: Other DNA sequences in the sample encode the same CDR3. The chain joins TRBV9 to TRBJ2-1; 7 bases map to TRBD1. The CDR3 contains 14 residues. The V and J ends lost 3 bases and 0 bases, in that order; junction bases with no gene match: 0. Germline values: CDR1 SGDLS, CDR2 YYNGEE. The CDR3 nucleotides read TGTGCCAGCAGCGCAGGGGGCTCCTACAATGAGCAGTTCTTC. Translation gives CASSAGGSYNEQFF. Filled out from reference TRBV9 and TRBJ2-1, the complete variable domain reads DSGVTQTPKHLITATGQRVTLRCSPRSGDLSVYWYQQSLDQGLQFLIQYYNGEERAKGNILERFSAQQFPDLHSELNLSSLELGDSALYFCASSAGGSYNEQFFGPGTRLTVL.

This clone was seen only once. This chain joins TRBV11-1 and TRBJ2-2; 8 bases agree with TRBD2. CDR1 and CDR2 (germline): SGHAT, FQDESV (reference sequence). V was clipped by 6 bases and J by 5 bases; unmatched bases: 8. The CDR3 loop spans 15 amino acids. This chain's CDR3 is CASRWDLAGTGELFF. DNA of the CDR3: TGTGCCAGCAGGTGGGATTTAGCGGGAACCGGGGAGCTGTTTTTT.

The chain is built from TRBV5-5 and TRBJ1-1, with D uncertain. Germline assignment: CDR1 SGHKS and CDR2 YYEKEE (reference sequence). The CDR3 has 14 residues. Trimming stripped 1 base from V and 5 bases from J, with 12 bases between. The CDR3 DNA sequence: TGTGCCAGCAGCTTGCAGGTGGCTCTGACTGAAGCTTTCTTT. Protein product: CASSLQVALTEAFF.

The rearrangement uses TRBV28 and TRBJ1-1; D may be TRBD1 (5 bases). Germline-derived CDR1 and CDR2 are MDHEN and SYDVKM. Trimming removed 7 bases at V and 11 bases at J, with 17 bases between. The CDR3 runs to 12 residues. CDR3 sequence reads: CASTKDTISAFF. CDR3 sequence (DNA): TGTGCCAGCACCAAGGACACGATCTCGGCTTTCTTT.

V and J are TRBV6-6 and TRBJ2-7; D remains ambiguous. Trimming took 2 bases from V and 0 from J, leaving 14 bases between them. CDR1 and CDR2 (germline): MNHNY, SVGAGI (reference sequence). The CDR3 extends over 16 amino acids. The CDR3 loop is CASSYRSRPNSYEQYF. The CDR3 nucleotides read TGTGCCAGCAGTTACCGTAGCAGACCCAACTCCTACGAGCAGTACTTC.

The rearrangement links TRBV5-1 to TRBJ1-5, with D possibly being TRBD1 (6 bases). Germline V CDR1 and CDR2: SGHRS, YFSETQ. V gave up 4 bases and J gave up 4 bases, with 12 bases separating them. There are 14 residues in the CDR3. CDR3 in amino acids: CASSPDRPNQPQHF. The CDR3 DNA sequence: TGCGCCAGCAGCCCTGACAGGCCGAATCAGCCCCAGCATTTT.

This clone was counted a few times. The chain combines TRBV7-3 with TRBJ2-7; D not resolved. Deletions cut 0 bases from V and 6 bases from J, with 9 bases between. Germline values: CDR1 SGHTA, CDR2 FQGTGA. CDR3 length: 13 amino acids. The CDR3 DNA follows: TGTGCCAGCAGCTTAACTTCGAAGGGCGAGCAGTACTTC. Its protein product is CASSLTSKGEQYF.